The present T cell receptor (beta chain) was sequenced within a study of blood T cell repertoires in COVID-19. This CDR3 has 15 residues. CDR1 is MDHEN, CDR2 SYDVKM, per germline. Trimming removed 6 bases from V and 7 bases from J, with 16 bases in between. TCRdb's copy holds only in-frame clones and misses some; the assay was immunoSEQ multiplex PCR. The table shows 150,000 to 200,000 clones, with 85% to 90% occurring only once. Researchers sorted participants into cohorts using their self-reported clinical history. The genes are TRBV28 and TRBJ1-6, with D unclear. The sample comprised PBMCs or T cells enriched from blood (not recorded which). The clonotype was recovered from a man between 40 and 49 years old who had recovered from COVID-19. DNA of the CDR3: TGTGCCAGCAGGGCGGGAGAGATAGAAAATTCACCCCTCCACTTT. As protein: CASRAGEIENSPLHF.